The following is a T cell receptor (beta chain) sequence with its context. The sample belongs to a study of blood T cell repertoires in COVID-19. Study in general: Samples representing acute and convalescent COVID-19 were sourced from the United States, Italy and Spain. From T cells, B-cell-depleted T cells, or PBMCs came the material, which was cDNA or gDNA.

With 2 bases removed from V and 0 bases from J, the gap between germline ends came to 10 bases. Per germline, CDR1 SGHTA and CDR2 FQGNSA. The CDR3 is made up of 15 amino acids. Exposed enrollees had met someone with a PCR-confirmed or clinician-diagnosed COVID-19 case at some point within the 2 weeks before study entry. Methods used by the authors: By means of reference gene primer amplification, nucleated cell counts were estimated. Profiling relied on immunoSEQ multiplex PCR, and the TCRdb table lists in-frame clones only, not all of them. V, J and clone size reflect that table, while D and trimming were determined from the DNA. This sample yields about 190,000 clones, of which around 84% are seen a single time; about 3.3% belongs to the top ten.

V is TRBV7-2 and J is TRBJ2-5, with D possibly being TRBD2 (5 bases). The source material was PBMCs or T cells enriched from blood (not recorded which). The TCR comes from a woman aged 25 to 39 who had been exposed to COVID-19. The CDR3 DNA reads as TGTGCCAGCAGCTTACGGCGACTACACCAAGAGACCCAGTACTTC. This translates into CASSLRRLHQETQYF. Full variable domain (remainder filled in from reference TRBV7-2 and TRBJ2-5): GAGVSQSPSNKVTEKGKDVELRCDPISGHTALYWYRQSLGQGLEFLIYFQGNSAPDKSGLPSDRFSAERTGGSVSTLTIQRTQQEDSAVYLCASSLRRLHQETQYFGPGTRLLVL.